Presented here are 21 T cell receptor beta chains from one specimen sequenced in a study of shared clonotypes between healthy human individuals. Cells designated naive CD8 were CD45RO-negative and were positively selected for CCR7, with terminally differentiated effector memory CD45RA+ cells excluded. Using immunoSEQ multiplex PCR, the repertoire was profiled, and TCRdb retains in-frame clones only, with some absent. The sample yields around 2.1 million clones, just over 90% seen once. Sequenced sample: naive CD8+ T cells from PBMCs. Receptors were obtained from a man aged 18 to 35 in good health. Some clones in this sample may be carry-over from other donors' samples.

The CDR3 loop reads CASSLLRGLGLEGYEQYF. The CDR3 region has the DNA TGTGCCAGCAGCTTACTTAGGGGGTTGGGACTAGAAGGTTACGAGCAGTACTTC. The chain is built from TRBV28 and TRBJ2-7; 8 bases agree with TRBD2. Germline lookup yields CDR1 MDHEN and CDR2 SYDVKM. Trimming at V came to 6 bases and at J to 4 bases, leaving 20 bases not matched to a gene. The CDR3 spans 18 residues.

This clone was picked up one time. The chain is built from TRBV10-2 and TRBJ1-2, with 7 positions matching TRBD1. J gave up 7 bases and V 2 bases, and 13 bases lay outside the gene matches. The CDR3 contains 16 residues. Germline CDR1 WSHSY, CDR2 SAAADI. CDR3 DNA: TGCGCCAGCAGTGAGAGCCGACAGGGCGTAACGTTTGGCTACACCTTC. Its translation is CASSESRQGVTFGYTF.

The chain uses TRBV5-4 and TRBJ2-5; tentative D call: TRBD1 (5 bases). The V end was cut by 0 bases, the J end by 2 bases, with 11 bases between. The CDR3 consists of 15 residues. Germline V lookup: CDR1 SGHNT, CDR2 YYREEE (reference sequence). The CDR3 nucleotides read TGTGCCAGCAGCTTGGTTGGGGCCTATCAAGAGACCCAGTACTTC. It specifies CASSLVGAYQETQYF.

The genes are TRBV28 and TRBJ2-5; 11 nucleotides line up with TRBD2. CDR3 size: 13 residues. Germline V gene data show CDR1 as MDHEN and CDR2 as SYDVKM. J lost 1 base, V lost 11 bases, and 3 bases had no gene match. As DNA, the CDR3 is TGTGCCCTAGCGGGAGGCCCCCAAGAGACCCAGTACTTC. As protein: CALAGGPQETQYF.

In this sample, this clone turned up once. The J gene is TRBJ2-3, the V gene TRBV19; the D gene is possibly TRBD1 (5 bases). Germline V CDR1 and CDR2: LNHDA, SQIVND (reference sequence). Trimming stripped 3 bases from V and 7 bases from J, with 11 bases between. CDR3 length: 13 amino acids. In nucleotides, the CDR3 is TGTGCCAGTAGTATGGGGCACCTGAATACGCAGTATTTT. Its translation: CASSMGHLNTQYF.

This chain connects TRBV6-1 to TRBJ2-5; 10 nucleotides line up with TRBD2. This CDR3 has 17 residues. V shed 2 bases and J 2 bases; nucleotides not matched to a gene: 8. The germline CDR1 and CDR2 sequences are MNHNS and SASEGT. The CDR3 sequence: CASSEWSLAGAQETQYF. In DNA form, the CDR3 reads TGTGCCAGCAGTGAATGGTCTCTAGCGGGGGCACAAGAGACCCAGTACTTC.

This chain uses TRBV13 with TRBJ2-5, with 11 bases that match TRBD2. The CDR3 runs 16 residues. CDR1 and CDR2 (germline): PRHDT, FYEKMQ (reference sequence). V dropped 5 bases and J dropped 2; count of bases not matched to a gene: 7. As DNA, the CDR3 is TGTGCCAGCAGCCTGACTAGCGGGGCCCCACAAGAGACCCAGTACTTC. Translated, it gives CASSLTSGAPQETQYF. Filled out from reference TRBV13 and TRBJ2-5, the complete variable domain reads AAGVIQSPRHLIKEKRETATLKCYPIPRHDTVYWYQQGPGQDPQFLISFYEKMQSDKGSIPDRFSAQQFSDYHSELNMSSLELGDSALYFCASSLTSGAPQETQYFGPGTRLLVL.

The chain employs TRBV30 and TRBJ1-3; 11 positions agree with TRBD1. CDR1 and CDR2 from the germline V gene are GTSNPN and SVGIG (reference sequence). The trim removed 5 bases at V and 4 bases at J, leaving 4 bases unmatched. CDR3 length: 14 amino acids. CDR3 in amino acids: CAWVGTGGGNTIYF. The CDR3 DNA follows: TGTGCCTGGGTGGGGACAGGGGGAGGAAACACCATATATTTT.

This chain connects TRBV7-9 to TRBJ1-1, with 7 bases matching TRBD1. The germline V gene has CDR1 SEHNR and CDR2 FQNEAQ (reference sequence). V was clipped by 6 bases and J by 2 bases; unmatched bases: 12. The CDR3 is 16 amino acids. The CDR3: CASSPSPTGFNTEAFF. The CDR3 nucleotides read TGTGCCAGCAGTCCATCCCCGACAGGGTTTAACACTGAAGCTTTCTTT.

This chain uses TRBV2 with TRBJ2-5; 12 nucleotides match TRBD2. The germline V gene has CDR1 SNHLY and CDR2 FYNNEI. This CDR3 comprises 16 residues. The J segment lost 3 bases and the V segment lost 4 bases, leaving 6 bases of the junction unmatched. The CDR3 DNA sequence: TGTGCCAGCAGTGTACTAGCGGGAGGCGGGGAAGAGACCCAGTACTTC. Translation gives CASSVLAGGGEETQYF.

The V and J genes are TRBV27 and TRBJ1-4; D is unresolved. The germline gives CDR1 MNHEY, CDR2 SMNVEV (reference sequence). Trimming took 4 bases from V and 6 from J, leaving 9 bases between them. The CDR3 has 13 amino acids. The CDR3 DNA follows: TGTGCCAGCAGTTACCGGGGAGATGAAAAACTGTTTTTT. This sequence encodes CASSYRGDEKLFF.

The chain joins TRBV28 to TRBJ1-5; no firm D call. V lost 11 bases and J 3 bases, leaving 14 bases between the germline ends. In germline, CDR1 is MDHEN, CDR2 SYDVKM. This CDR3 has 13 residues. CDR3 residues: CAQSPGVNQPQHF. CDR3 DNA: TGTGCCCAAAGCCCGGGAGTCAATCAGCCCCAGCATTTT.

V is TRBV29-1 and J is TRBJ1-2, with D uncertain. This CDR3 region has 11 residues. V lost 7 bases and J 8 bases, leaving 14 bases between the germline ends. CDR1 SQVTM and CDR2 ANQGSEA come from the germline V gene. Here the CDR3 reads CSANSPRGYTF. The CDR3 region has the DNA TGCAGCGCCAATTCACCCCGGGGCTACACCTTC.

The chain has TRBV28 and TRBJ2-1, with D possibly TRBD2 on 6 matching bases. The length of the CDR3 is 14 residues. The V gene's germline CDR1 is MDHEN and CDR2 SYDVKM. Trimming pared 3 bases from V and 2 bases from J, leaving 8 bases between. CDR3 nucleotide sequence: TGTGCCAGCAGTTTGGGACTTACCTACAATGAGCAGTTCTTC. Amino acid sequence: CASSLGLTYNEQFF.

This clone showed up just once. The chain recombines TRBV4-3 with TRBJ2-5; 8 nucleotides line up with TRBD1. V trimming: 4 bases; J trimming: 8 bases; junction bases outside the gene matches: 9. The CDR3 has 14 amino acids. From germline, CDR1 is LGHNA and CDR2 YSLEER. In nucleotides, the CDR3 is TGCGCCAGCAGCCCTACTTCGGGGACAGGAACCCAGTACTTC. This translates into CASSPTSGTGTQYF.

Concerning this clone itself: The sample contains more than one DNA sequence encoding this CDR3. CDR3 nucleotide sequence: TGCAGCGTTGGTGGGGCCTACGAGCAGTACTTC. This codes for CSVGGAYEQYF. V and J are TRBV29-1 and TRBJ2-5, with D unclear. The J call could be wrong; TRBJ2-7 is a better fit for the DNA end. Germline CDR1 reads SQVTM; CDR2 reads ANQGSEA. The CDR3 contains 11 residues.

This chain joins TRBV6-1 and TRBJ2-5; possible D gene TRBD2, 5 bases. Trimming cost V 3 bases and J 5 bases, with 10 bases left between them. Germline CDR1 is MNHNS and CDR2 is SASEGT. The CDR3 is made up of 13 amino acids. Here the CDR3 reads CASSEYSEETQYF. Here the CDR3 DNA reads TGTGCCAGCAGTGAGTATAGCGAGGAGACCCAGTACTTC.

This clone appeared a few times. The V gene is TRBV30, the J gene TRBJ1-5; 8 positions match TRBD1. CDR3 length: 13 amino acids. The germline V gene has CDR1 GTSNPN and CDR2 SVGIG (reference sequence). The V gene end was trimmed by 3 bases and the J gene end by 7 bases; junction bases not matched to a gene: 5. For the CDR3, the DNA is TGTGCCTGGAGGGACAGGGCGGGACAGCCCCAGCATTTT. As protein: CAWRDRAGQPQHF.

The V and J genes are TRBV14 and TRBJ2-7, with D perhaps matching TRBD2 (5 bases). The CDR3 has 14 residues. V lost 4 bases and J 0 bases, leaving 10 bases between the germline ends. Germline CDR1 reads SGHDN; CDR2 reads FVKESK. The CDR3 loop reads CASSPRGHSYEQYF. The DNA for the CDR3 is TGTGCCAGCAGCCCACGAGGGCACTCCTACGAGCAGTACTTC. The full variable domain, with the rest looked up from reference TRBV14 and TRBJ2-7, is EAGVTQFPSHSVIEKGQTVTLRCDPISGHDNLYWYRRVMGKEIKFLLHFVKESKQDESGMPNNRFLAERTGGTYSTLKVQPAELEDSGVYFCASSPRGHSYEQYFGPGTRLTVT.

This clone was seen a single time. The CDR3 reads CASSAQDRDYSNQPQHF. The CDR3 coding sequence is TGTGCCAGCAGTGCCCAAGACAGGGACTATAGCAATCAGCCCCAGCATTTT. The V gene is TRBV28, the J gene TRBJ1-5, with TRBD1 matching 7 bases. V lost 5 bases and J lost 0; bases outside the gene matches: 10. Germline CDR1 reads MDHEN; CDR2 reads SYDVKM. This CDR3 contains 17 residues.

The rearrangement joins TRBV11-2 to TRBJ2-2; a possible D gene is TRBD1 (5 bases). Germline CDR1 is SGHAT and CDR2 is FQNNGV. V lost 5 bases, J lost 2 bases, and 15 bases lay in between. The CDR3 sequence is 16 residues long. CDR3 amino acids: CASSVLARTNTGELFF. The CDR3 DNA sequence: TGTGCCAGCAGCGTCCTGGCGAGGACAAACACCGGGGAGCTGTTTTTT. The variable domain in full, with the rest retrieved from reference TRBV11-2 and TRBJ2-2, is EAGVAQSPRYKIIEKRQSVAFWCNPISGHATLYWYQQILGQGPKLLIQFQNNGVVDDSQLPKDRFSAERLKGVDSTLKIQPAKLEDSAVYLCASSVLARTNTGELFFGEGSRLTVL.